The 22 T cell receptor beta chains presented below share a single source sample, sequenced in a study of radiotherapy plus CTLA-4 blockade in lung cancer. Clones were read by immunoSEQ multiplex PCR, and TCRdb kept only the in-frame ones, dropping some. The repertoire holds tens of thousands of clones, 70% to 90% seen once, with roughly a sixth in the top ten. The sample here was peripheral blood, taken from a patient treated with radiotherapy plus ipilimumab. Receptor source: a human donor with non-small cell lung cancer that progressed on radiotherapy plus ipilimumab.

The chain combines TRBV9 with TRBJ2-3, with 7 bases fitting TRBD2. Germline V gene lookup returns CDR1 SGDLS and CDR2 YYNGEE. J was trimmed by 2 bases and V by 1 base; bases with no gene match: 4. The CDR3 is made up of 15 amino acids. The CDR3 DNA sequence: TGTGCCAGCAGCGTAAGAAGCGGGATCACAGATACGCAGTATTTT. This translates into CASSVRSGITDTQYF.

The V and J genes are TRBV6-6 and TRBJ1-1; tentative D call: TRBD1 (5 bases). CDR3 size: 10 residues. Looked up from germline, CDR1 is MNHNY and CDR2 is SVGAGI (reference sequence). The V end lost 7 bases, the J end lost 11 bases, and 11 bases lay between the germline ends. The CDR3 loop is CASTSGWAFF. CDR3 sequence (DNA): TGTGCCAGCACCTCAGGGTGGGCTTTCTTT.

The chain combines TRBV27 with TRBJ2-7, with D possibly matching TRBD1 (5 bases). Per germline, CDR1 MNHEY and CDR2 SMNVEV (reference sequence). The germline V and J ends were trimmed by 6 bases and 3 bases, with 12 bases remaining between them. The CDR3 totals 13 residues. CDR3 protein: CASRGQPHYEQYF. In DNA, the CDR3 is TGTGCCAGCAGGGGGCAGCCTCACTACGAGCAGTACTTC.

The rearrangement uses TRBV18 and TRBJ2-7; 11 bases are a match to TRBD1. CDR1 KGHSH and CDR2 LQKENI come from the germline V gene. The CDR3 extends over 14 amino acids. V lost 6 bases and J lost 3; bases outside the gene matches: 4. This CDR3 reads CASSPGTGGYEQYF. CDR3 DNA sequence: TGTGCCAGCTCGCCCGGGACAGGGGGCTACGAGCAGTACTTC. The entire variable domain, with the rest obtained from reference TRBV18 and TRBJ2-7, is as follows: NAGVMQNPRHLVRRRGQEARLRCSPMKGHSHVYWYRQLPEEGLKFMVYLQKENIIDESGMPKERFSAEFPKEGPSILRIQQVVRGDSAAYFCASSPGTGGYEQYFGPGTRLTVT.

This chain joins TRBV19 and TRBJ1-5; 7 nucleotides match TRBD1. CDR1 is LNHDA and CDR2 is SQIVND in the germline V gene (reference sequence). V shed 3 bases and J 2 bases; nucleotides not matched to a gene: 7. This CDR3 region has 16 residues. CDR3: CASSMGTVGRNQPQHF. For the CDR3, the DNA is TGTGCCAGTAGTATGGGGACAGTTGGGCGCAATCAGCCCCAGCATTTT. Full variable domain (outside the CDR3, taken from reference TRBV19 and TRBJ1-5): DGGITQSPKYLFRKEGQNVTLSCEQNLNHDAMYWYRQDPGQGLRLIYYSQIVNDFQKGDIAEGYSVSREKKESFPLTVTSAQKNPTAFYLCASSMGTVGRNQPQHFGDGTRLSIL.

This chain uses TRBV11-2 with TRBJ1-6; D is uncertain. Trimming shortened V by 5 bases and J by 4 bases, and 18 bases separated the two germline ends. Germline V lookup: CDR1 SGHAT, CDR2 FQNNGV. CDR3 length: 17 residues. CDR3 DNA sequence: TGTGCCAGCAGCGAGGTTTGGGGAAGAGCTTATAATTCACCCCTCCACTTT. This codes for CASSEVWGRAYNSPLHF.

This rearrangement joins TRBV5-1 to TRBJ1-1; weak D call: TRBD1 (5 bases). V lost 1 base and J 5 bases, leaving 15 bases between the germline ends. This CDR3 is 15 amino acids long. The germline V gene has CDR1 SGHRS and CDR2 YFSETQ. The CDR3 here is CASSLLGVEGTEAFF. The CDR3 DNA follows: TGCGCCAGCAGCTTGTTGGGGGTAGAGGGGACTGAAGCTTTCTTT.

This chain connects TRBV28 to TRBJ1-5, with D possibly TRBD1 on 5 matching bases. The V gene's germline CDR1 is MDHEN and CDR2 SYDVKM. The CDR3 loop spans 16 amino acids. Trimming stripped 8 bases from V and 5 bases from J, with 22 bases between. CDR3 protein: CASSEVTAQTHQPQHF. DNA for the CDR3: TGTGCCAGCTCTGAGGTGACAGCACAGACTCATCAGCCCCAGCATTTT.

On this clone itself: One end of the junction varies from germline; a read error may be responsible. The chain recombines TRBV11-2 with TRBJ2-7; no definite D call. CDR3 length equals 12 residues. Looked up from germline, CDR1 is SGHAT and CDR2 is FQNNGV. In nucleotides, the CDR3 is TGTGCCAGCAGCTTAATCTCGGCCTTAATAACTTTC. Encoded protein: CASSLISALITF. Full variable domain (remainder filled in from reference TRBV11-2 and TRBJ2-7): EAGVAQSPRYKIIEKRQSVAFWCNPISGHATLYWYQQILGQGPKLLIQFQNNGVVDDSQLPKDRFSAERLKGVDSTLKIQPAKLEDSAVYLCASSLISALITFGPGTRLTVT.

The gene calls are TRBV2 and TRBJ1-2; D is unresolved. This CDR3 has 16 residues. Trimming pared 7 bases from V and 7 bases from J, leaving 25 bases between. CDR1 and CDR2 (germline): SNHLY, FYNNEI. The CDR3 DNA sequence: TGTGCCAGCACCCTCGGGCGATTTCTGGTTCCAGGTGGCTACACCTTC. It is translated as CASTLGRFLVPGGYTF.

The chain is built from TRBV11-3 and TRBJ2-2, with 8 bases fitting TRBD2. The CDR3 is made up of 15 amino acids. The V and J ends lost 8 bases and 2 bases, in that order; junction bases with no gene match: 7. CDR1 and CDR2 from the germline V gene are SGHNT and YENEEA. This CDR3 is CASEVSGGNTGELFF. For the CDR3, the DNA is TGTGCCAGCGAAGTGAGCGGGGGAAACACCGGGGAGCTGTTTTTT.

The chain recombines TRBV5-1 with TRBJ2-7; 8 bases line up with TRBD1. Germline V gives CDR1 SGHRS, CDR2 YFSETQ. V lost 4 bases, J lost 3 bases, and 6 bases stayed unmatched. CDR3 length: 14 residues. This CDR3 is CASSTGTGNYEQYF. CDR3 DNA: TGCGCCAGCAGCACCGGGACAGGAAACTACGAGCAGTACTTC.

CDR3 sequence: CASSAGNTIYF. The CDR3 nucleotides are TGTGCCAGCAGCGCGGGAAACACCATATATTTT. V usage is TRBV7-9 and J usage is TRBJ1-3, with no clear D. Trimming took off 5 bases at V and 4 bases at J, with 3 bases between the two ends. The CDR3 sequence is 11 residues long. CDR1 is SEHNR and CDR2 is FQNEAQ in the germline V gene (reference sequence). The full variable domain, in which reference TRBV7-9 and TRBJ1-3 provide the parts outside the CDR3, is DTGVSQNPRHKITKRGQNVTFRCDPISEHNRLYWYRQTLGQGPEFLTYFQNEAQLEKSRLLSDRFSAERPKGSFSTLEIQRTEQGDSAMYLCASSAGNTIYFGEGSWLTVV.

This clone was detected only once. The CDR3 DNA is TGTGCCAGCAGTGAAAGGGATGAGCAGTTCTTC. It specifies CASSERDEQFF. This chain links TRBV2 with TRBJ2-1; unclear D gene. Germline loops: CDR1 SNHLY, CDR2 FYNNEI. V was shortened by 2 bases and J by 8 bases, with 4 bases between the two germline ends. This CDR3 is built from 11 residues.

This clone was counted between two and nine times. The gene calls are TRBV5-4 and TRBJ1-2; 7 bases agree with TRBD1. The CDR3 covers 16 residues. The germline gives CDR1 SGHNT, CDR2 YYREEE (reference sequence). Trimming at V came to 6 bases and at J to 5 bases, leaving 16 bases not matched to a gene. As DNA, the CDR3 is TGTGCCAGCACCAGGGGGGGCACCACGGATGGGTATGGCTACACCTTC. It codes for CASTRGGTTDGYGYTF.

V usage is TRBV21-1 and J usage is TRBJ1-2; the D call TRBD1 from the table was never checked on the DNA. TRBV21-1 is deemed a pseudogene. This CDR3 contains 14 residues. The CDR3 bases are TGTGCCAGCAGCAAATATGGGGGCAACTATGGCTACACCTTC. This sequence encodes CASSKYGGNYGYTF.

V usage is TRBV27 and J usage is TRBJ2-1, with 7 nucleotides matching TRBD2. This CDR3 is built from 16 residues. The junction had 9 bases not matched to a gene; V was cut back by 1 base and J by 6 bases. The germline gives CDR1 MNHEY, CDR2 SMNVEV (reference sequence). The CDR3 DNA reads TGTGCCAGCAGTTTATTTTGGCGGGAGTGGGGCAATGAGCAGTTCTTC. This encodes CASSLFWREWGNEQFF.

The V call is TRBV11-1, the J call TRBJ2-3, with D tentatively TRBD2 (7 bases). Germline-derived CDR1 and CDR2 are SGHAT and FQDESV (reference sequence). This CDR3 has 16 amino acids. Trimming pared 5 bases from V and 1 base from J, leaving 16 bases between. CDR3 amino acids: CASSPGGGTGTDTQYF. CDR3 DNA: TGTGCCAGCAGCCCGGGGGGCGGGACGGGCACAGATACGCAGTATTTT. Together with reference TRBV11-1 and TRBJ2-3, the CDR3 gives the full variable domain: EAEVAQSPRYKITEKSQAVAFWCDPISGHATLYWYRQILGQGPELLVQFQDESVVDDSQLPKDRFSAERLKGVDSTLKIQPAELGDSAMYLCASSPGGGTGTDTQYFGPGTRLTVL.

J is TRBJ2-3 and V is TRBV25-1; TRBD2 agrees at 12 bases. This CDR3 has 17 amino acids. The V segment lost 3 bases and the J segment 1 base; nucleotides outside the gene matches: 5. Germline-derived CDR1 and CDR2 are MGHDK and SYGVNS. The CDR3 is CASSEQSSGGGTDTQYF. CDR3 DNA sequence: TGTGCCAGCAGTGAGCAATCTAGCGGGGGGGGCACAGATACGCAGTATTTT.

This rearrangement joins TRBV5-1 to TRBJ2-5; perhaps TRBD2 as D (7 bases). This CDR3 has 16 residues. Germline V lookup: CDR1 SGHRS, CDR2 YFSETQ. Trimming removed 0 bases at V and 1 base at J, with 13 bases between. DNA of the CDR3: TGCGCCAGCAGCTTGGTGGGGGCGGGGGTCCAAGAGACCCAGTACTTC. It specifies CASSLVGAGVQETQYF.

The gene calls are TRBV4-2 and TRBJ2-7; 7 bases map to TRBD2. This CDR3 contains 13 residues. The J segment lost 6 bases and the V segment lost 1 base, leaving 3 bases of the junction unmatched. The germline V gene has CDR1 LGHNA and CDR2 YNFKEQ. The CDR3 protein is CASSQAGGSEQYF. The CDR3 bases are TGTGCCAGCAGCCAAGCGGGGGGTAGCGAGCAGTACTTC.

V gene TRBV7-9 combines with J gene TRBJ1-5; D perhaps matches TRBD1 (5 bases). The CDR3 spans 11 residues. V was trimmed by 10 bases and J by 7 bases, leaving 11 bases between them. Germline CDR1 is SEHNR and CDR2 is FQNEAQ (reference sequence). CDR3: CATGGGQPQHF. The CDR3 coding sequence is TGTGCCACCGGGGGTGGCCAGCCCCAGCATTTT.